The rows below give T cell receptor beta chains drawn from one sample of a study of technical replicates of blood from a handful of donors. Clones were read by immunoSEQ multiplex PCR, and TCRdb kept only the in-frame ones, dropping some. Here the sample spans tens of thousands of clones, over 85% being singletons. Sequencing was carried out using T cells isolated from PBMCs. These receptors were taken from a human donor in good health. The CDR3 runs from the conserved cysteine through the conserved F or W. D genes are given only for firm matches. Clone size appears in some rows only: once, few, many, or a class for an expanded clone.

j_call	clone_size	v_call	d_call	cdr3_aa	cdr3_nt
TRBJ1-2	NA	TRBV28	TRBD1	CASSSGQESFGYGYTF	TGTGCCAGCAGTTCTGGACAGGAATCCTTTGGCTATGGCTACACCTTC
TRBJ2-1	NA	TRBV7-9	TRBD2	CASSVGTTEQFF	TGTGCCAGCAGTGTGGGGACTACGGAGCAGTTCTTC
TRBJ2-1	NA	TRBV4-2	TRBD1	CASSQVITFGQGAYNEQFF	TGTGCCAGCAGCCAAGTTATTACTTTCGGACAGGGGGCCTACAATGAGCAGTTCTTC
TRBJ2-4	NA	TRBV27	NA	CASSVYSKNIQYF	TGTGCCAGCAGTGTCTATTCCAAAAACATTCAGTACTTC
TRBJ1-1	once	TRBV11-2	TRBD1	CASSLSGTGTGAEAFF	TGTGCCAGCAGCTTATCGGGGACTGGTACAGGGGCTGAAGCTTTCTTT
TRBJ2-5	NA	TRBV18	NA	CASSLSRAVQETQYF	TGTGCCAGCTCACTTTCGAGGGCAGTCCAAGAGACCCAGTACTTC
TRBJ2-7	NA	TRBV7-2	NA	CASSLGPGDSYEQYF	TGTGCCAGCAGCTTAGGTCCGGGAGACTCCTACGAGCAGTACTTC
TRBJ2-7	NA	TRBV7-6	TRBD1	CASSRPGQENYEQYF	TGTGCCAGCAGCCGACCCGGACAGGAGAATTACGAGCAGTACTTC
TRBJ2-3	NA	TRBV5-1	TRBD1	CASSLNRGTDTQYF	TGCGCCAGCAGCTTAAACAGGGGAACAGATACGCAGTATTTT
TRBJ2-5	NA	TRBV2	NA	CASSVTAQETQYF	TGTGCCAGCAGTGTGACAGCCCAAGAGACCCAGTACTTC
TRBJ2-3	once	TRBV4-1	TRBD2	CASSERGYTDTQYF	TGCGCCAGCAGTGAGCGGGGTTACACAGATACGCAGTATTTT
TRBJ2-3	NA	TRBV5-1	TRBD2	CASSLGLAGGKDTQYF	TGCGCCAGCAGCTTGGGACTAGCGGGAGGGAAAGATACGCAGTATTTT
TRBJ2-3	NA	TRBV7-2	NA	CASSLAYTDTQYF	TGTGCCAGCAGCTTAGCGTACACAGATACGCAGTATTTT
TRBJ2-1	NA	TRBV10-3	NA	CAISDRGAFSSNEQFF	TGTGCCATCAGTGATCGGGGGGCTTTCAGCTCCAATGAGCAGTTCTTC
TRBJ1-1	NA	TRBV6-1	TRBD1	CASSVGQGTTEAFF	TGTGCCAGCAGTGTCGGACAGGGTACCACTGAAGCTTTCTTT
TRBJ2-2	NA	TRBV9	NA	CASSNRWGPDGELFF	TGTGCCAGCAGCAACCGATGGGGGCCGGACGGGGAGCTGTTTTTT
TRBJ2-2	NA	TRBV7-2	NA	CASSLVLLAVGELFF	TGTGCCAGCAGCTTAGTCCTCTTAGCGGTCGGGGAGCTGTTTTTT
TRBJ2-7	NA	TRBV19	NA	CASSRWADSSYEQYF	TGTGCCAGTAGCCGATGGGCTGATAGCTCCTACGAGCAGTACTTC
TRBJ2-7	few	TRBV27	NA	CASSFSSGFNEQYF	TGTGCCAGCAGTTTTTCATCCGGGTTCAACGAGCAGTACTTC
TRBJ2-1	NA	TRBV9	TRBD2	CASSVSGTSYNEQFF	TGTGCCAGCAGCGTAAGCGGGACTAGCTACAATGAGCAGTTCTTC
TRBJ2-5	once	TRBV18	TRBD1	CASSPGQRLQETQYF	TGTGCCAGCTCACCGGGACAGCGGCTTCAAGAGACCCAGTACTTC
TRBJ2-7	NA	TRBV4-2	TRBD2	CASSQRTSGKWDEQYF	TGTGCCAGCAGCCAAAGGACTAGCGGGAAATGGGACGAGCAGTACTTC
TRBJ2-1	NA	TRBV7-9	TRBD2	CASSLEGWAGVSYNEQFF	TGTGCCAGCAGCTTAGAGGGATGGGCGGGGGTGTCCTACAATGAGCAGTTCTTC
TRBJ2-2	NA	TRBV11-2	NA	CASSLQGYDTGELFF	TGTGCCAGCAGCCTACAGGGTTATGACACCGGGGAGCTGTTTTTT
TRBJ2-1	NA	TRBV7-8	TRBD1	CASSLLGTGEVEQFF	TGTGCCAGCAGTCTTTTAGGGACAGGGGAGGTAGAGCAGTTCTTC
TRBJ2-7	NA	TRBV21-1	NA	CASSKALTIAYYEQYF	TGTGCCAGCAGCAAAGCGCTTACGATAGCCTACTACGAGCAGTACTTC
TRBJ1-1	NA	TRBV5-1	NA	CASSLATRVSTEAFF	TGCGCCAGCAGCTTGGCCACCAGGGTGAGCACTGAAGCTTTCTTT
TRBJ2-1	NA	TRBV7-3	NA	CASSLNAQAAYNEQFF	TGTGCCAGCAGCTTAAACGCTCAAGCGGCCTACAATGAGCAGTTCTTC
TRBJ2-7	NA	TRBV25-1	TRBD2	CASSEGEAGEAGEQYF	TGTGCCAGCAGTGAAGGGGAGGCGGGGGAGGCGGGCGAGCAGTACTTC
TRBJ2-1	NA	TRBV4-2	NA	CASSQLGGSTYNEQFF	TGTGCCAGCAGCCAGTTGGGTGGGAGTACCTACAATGAGCAGTTCTTC
TRBJ2-3	few	TRBV9	NA	CASSPFQGSTDTQYF	TGTGCCAGCAGCCCCTTTCAGGGGAGCACAGATACGCAGTATTTT
TRBJ2-1	NA	TRBV14	TRBD2	CASSQEWRELIDEQFF	TGTGCCAGCAGCCAAGAATGGCGGGAGCTTATAGATGAGCAGTTCTTC
TRBJ2-1	NA	TRBV28	NA	CASSFRGEQFF	TGTGCCAGCAGTTTTAGGGGTGAGCAGTTCTTC
TRBJ1-1	few	TRBV5-6	TRBD1	CASSLGTGANTEAFF	TGTGCCAGCAGCTTGGGGACAGGAGCGAACACTGAAGCTTTCTTT
TRBJ2-1	NA	TRBV5-1	NA	CASSLGLALNEQFF	TGCGCCAGCAGCTTGGGCCTAGCGCTCAATGAGCAGTTCTTC
TRBJ2-2	NA	TRBV28	NA	CASSAQGTGELFF	TGTGCCAGCAGTGCCCAGGGTACCGGGGAGCTGTTTTTT
TRBJ2-7	NA	TRBV5-6	NA	CASSFLSVSYEQYF	TGTGCCAGCAGCTTTCTCTCGGTTTCCTACGAGCAGTACTTC
TRBJ2-1	NA	TRBV7-3	TRBD2	CASSSLSRTSAYNEQFF	TGTGCCAGCAGCTCATTATCACGGACTAGCGCCTACAATGAGCAGTTCTTC
TRBJ2-1	NA	TRBV7-3	NA	CASSLAGSLRNEQFF	TGTGCCAGCAGCTTAGCGGGGTCCCTTAGAAATGAGCAGTTCTTC
TRBJ2-1	NA	TRBV5-8	TRBD2	CATGTSGTINEQFF	TGTGCCACCGGGACTAGCGGAACAATCAATGAGCAGTTCTTC
TRBJ2-3	NA	TRBV4-1	NA	CASSQGGVGGRSDTQYF	TGCGCCAGCAGCCAAGGGGGGGTTGGGGGTCGGTCAGATACGCAGTATTTT
TRBJ2-1	NA	TRBV4-1	TRBD2	CASSQASGSSEQFF	TGCGCCAGCAGCCAAGCAAGCGGGAGCAGTGAGCAGTTCTTC
TRBJ2-1	NA	TRBV28	TRBD2	CASIGVIAGENEQFF	TGTGCCAGCATAGGGGTAATAGCGGGGGAGAATGAGCAGTTCTTC
TRBJ1-4	once	TRBV28	NA	CASARGYEKLFF	TGTGCCAGTGCACGAGGGTATGAAAAACTGTTTTTT
TRBJ1-5	NA	TRBV10-3	TRBD1	CAISRDSPAQPQHF	TGTGCCATCAGTCGGGACAGTCCCGCTCAGCCCCAGCATTTT
TRBJ2-2	NA	TRBV9	TRBD1	CASSVGQGYTGELFF	TGTGCCAGCAGCGTGGGACAGGGTTACACCGGGGAGCTGTTTTTT
TRBJ2-7	NA	TRBV5-1	NA	CASSLAGASHEQYF	TGCGCCAGCAGCTTGGCAGGGGCTTCCCACGAGCAGTACTTC
TRBJ2-1	NA	TRBV2	NA	CASRSHEQFF	TGTGCCAGCAGAAGCCATGAGCAGTTCTTC
TRBJ2-2	NA	TRBV27	TRBD2	CASTISGRVNTGELFF	TGTGCCAGCACTATTAGCGGGAGGGTAAACACCGGGGAGCTGTTTTTT